This paragraph reports one T cell receptor beta chain. Sequenced by immunoSEQ multiplex PCR; TCRdb stores in-frame clones only, minus some. This table has about 98,000 clones, approximately 81% appearing once. These data are taken from a study of blood T cell repertoires in COVID-19. Across the whole study: Sites in the United States, Italy and Spain provided acute and convalescent COVID-19 samples.

This TCR was recovered from a woman older than 75 with acute or convalescent COVID-19. Material: peripheral blood.

CDR3: CASSLGQMNTEAFF. The CDR3 DNA follows: TGCGCCAGCAGCTTGGGACAGATGAACACTGAAGCTTTCTTT. This rearrangement joins TRBV5-1 to TRBJ1-1, with a tentative D call TRBD1 (5 bases). The CDR3 covers 14 residues. Trimming took off 0 bases at V and 0 bases at J, with 6 bases between the two ends. Germline V lookup: CDR1 SGHRS, CDR2 YFSETQ.